The rows below give T cell receptor beta chains drawn from one sample of a study of cytomegalovirus exposure and HLA in healthy donors. TCRdb keeps only in-frame clones here, not all; method: immunoSEQ multiplex PCR. The sample comprises about 65,000 clones, more than 75% of which are singletons, and 2.5% to 3.5% rests with the top ten. The sequencing input was PBMCs. The receptors here all came from a girl aged 5-17 years in good health and CMV-seropositive. Each CDR3 is given with its conserved first and last residue. Fields, in order: J gene, D gene, V gene, clone size, CDR3 DNA, CDR3 protein. The D gene is left open where the match is weak. The size field is filled for only some rows; it gives once, few, many or a size class.

j_call: TRBJ1-4
d_call: TRBD1
v_call: TRBV4-1
clone_size: few
cdr3_nt: TGCGCCAGCAGCCAAGATTTGGGGACAGTAGCTAATGAAAAACTGTTTTTT
cdr3_aa: CASSQDLGTVANEKLFF

j_call: TRBJ2-5
d_call: NA
v_call: TRBV5-4
clone_size: NA
cdr3_nt: TGTGCCAGCAGCTACGGACAGAGTCAGTACTTC
cdr3_aa: CASSYGQSQYF

j_call: TRBJ2-1
d_call: NA
v_call: TRBV4-1
clone_size: few
cdr3_nt: TGCGCCAGCAGCTCCTTTCCGAATGAGCAGTTCTTC
cdr3_aa: CASSSFPNEQFF

j_call: TRBJ2-1
d_call: TRBD2
v_call: TRBV6-5
clone_size: few
cdr3_nt: TGTGCCAGCAGTTACTCCGGGACTAGCGGATACAATGAGCAGTTCTTC
cdr3_aa: CASSYSGTSGYNEQFF

j_call: TRBJ2-7
d_call: TRBD2
v_call: TRBV10-1
clone_size: NA
cdr3_nt: TGCGCCAGCAGTGGAACTAGCGGGGGCTACGAGCAGTACTTC
cdr3_aa: CASSGTSGGYEQYF

j_call: TRBJ1-5
d_call: NA
v_call: TRBV2
clone_size: NA
cdr3_nt: TGTGCCAGCAGTGAATGGGTTGATTGGGAGAGTCAGCCCCAGCATTTT
cdr3_aa: CASSEWVDWESQPQHF

j_call: TRBJ2-2
d_call: TRBD2
v_call: TRBV14
clone_size: NA
cdr3_nt: TGTGCCAGCAGCCTCACTAGCGGGGCCAACACCGGGGAGCTGTTTTTT
cdr3_aa: CASSLTSGANTGELFF

j_call: TRBJ1-1
d_call: TRBD1
v_call: TRBV9
clone_size: NA
cdr3_nt: TGTGCCAGCAGCCTCTCAGGGACAGGGGACACTGAAGCTTTCTTT
cdr3_aa: CASSLSGTGDTEAFF

j_call: TRBJ2-2
d_call: TRBD1
v_call: TRBV5-1
clone_size: NA
cdr3_nt: TGCGCCAGCAGCGTGGGACAGCTCACCGGGGAGCTGTTTTTT
cdr3_aa: CASSVGQLTGELFF

j_call: TRBJ1-2
d_call: NA
v_call: TRBV28
clone_size: NA
cdr3_nt: TGTGCCAGCAGTTCCCCCCGGGGGTTGGATGGCTACACCTTC
cdr3_aa: CASSSPRGLDGYTF

j_call: TRBJ1-3
d_call: NA
v_call: TRBV30
clone_size: NA
cdr3_nt: TGTGCCTGGGGTAGTAACAGGGCTGGAAACACCATATATTTT
cdr3_aa: CAWGSNRAGNTIYF

j_call: TRBJ1-1
d_call: NA
v_call: TRBV21-1
clone_size: NA
cdr3_nt: TGTGCCAGCAGCAAAGATGAAGACAGATTTGAAGCTTTCTTT
cdr3_aa: CASSKDEDRFEAFF

j_call: TRBJ1-1
d_call: NA
v_call: TRBV5-1
clone_size: NA
cdr3_nt: TGCGCCAGCAGCTTGGGAGAGTCGAACACTGAAGCTTTCTTT
cdr3_aa: CASSLGESNTEAFF

j_call: TRBJ1-1
d_call: TRBD1
v_call: TRBV12-5
clone_size: NA
cdr3_nt: TGTGCTAGTGGTCCGACTCTTCTGACAGGGCCGAACACTGAAGCTTTCTTT
cdr3_aa: CASGPTLLTGPNTEAFF

j_call: TRBJ1-2
d_call: TRBD1
v_call: TRBV6-1
clone_size: NA
cdr3_nt: TGTGCCAGCACTACAGGGGTCGCCTATGGCTACACCTTC
cdr3_aa: CASTTGVAYGYTF

j_call: TRBJ2-1
d_call: TRBD1
v_call: TRBV4-1
clone_size: few
cdr3_nt: TGCGCCAGCAGCCAAGATGCGACAGGGGGCGTAGAGCAGTTCTTC
cdr3_aa: CASSQDATGGVEQFF

j_call: TRBJ1-1
d_call: NA
v_call: TRBV5-1
clone_size: once
cdr3_nt: TGCGCCAGCTCTTTACAGCAGAACACTGAAGCTTTCTTT
cdr3_aa: CASSLQQNTEAFF

j_call: TRBJ2-1
d_call: NA
v_call: TRBV10-1
clone_size: NA
cdr3_nt: TGCGCCAGCAGTGCAGGGGGGAATGGTGAGCAGTTCTTC
cdr3_aa: CASSAGGNGEQFF

j_call: TRBJ2-3
d_call: NA
v_call: TRBV28
clone_size: NA
cdr3_nt: TGTGCCAGCAGTTTAGGCGGTACTACAGATACGCAGTATTTT
cdr3_aa: CASSLGGTTDTQYF

j_call: TRBJ1-4
d_call: NA
v_call: TRBV20-1
clone_size: NA
cdr3_nt: TGCAGTGCTAAGGCACGGACACAACTGTTTTTT
cdr3_aa: CSAKARTQLFF

j_call: TRBJ2-7
d_call: TRBD1
v_call: TRBV19
clone_size: NA
cdr3_nt: TGTGCCAGTAGTCCCGCCTTTTACCCAGGACAGGGGCGAACCTACGAGCAGTACTTC
cdr3_aa: CASSPAFYPGQGRTYEQYF

j_call: TRBJ1-4
d_call: NA
v_call: TRBV28
clone_size: NA
cdr3_nt: TGTGCCAGCAGTTTACCGGCAGGGGTCGGCGAAAAACTGTTTTTT
cdr3_aa: CASSLPAGVGEKLFF

j_call: TRBJ2-5
d_call: NA
v_call: TRBV7-9
clone_size: NA
cdr3_nt: TGTGCCAGCAGCTCGGACAGCTTAGAGACCCAGTACTTC
cdr3_aa: CASSSDSLETQYF

j_call: TRBJ2-1
d_call: TRBD1
v_call: TRBV5-4
clone_size: NA
cdr3_nt: TGTGCCAGCAGCATCGGGACAGGGTACAATGAGCAGTTCTTC
cdr3_aa: CASSIGTGYNEQFF

j_call: TRBJ1-6
d_call: TRBD1
v_call: TRBV7-6
clone_size: NA
cdr3_nt: TGTGCCAGCAGCTTAGGCTTAAGTGGACAGGGGAATTCACCCCTCCACTTT
cdr3_aa: CASSLGLSGQGNSPLHF

j_call: TRBJ1-6
d_call: TRBD1
v_call: TRBV18
clone_size: once
cdr3_nt: TGTGCCAGCTCACCACGTGAACAGGGGCAGGGATCACCCCTCCACTTT
cdr3_aa: CASSPREQGQGSPLHF

j_call: TRBJ2-2
d_call: NA
v_call: TRBV4-3
clone_size: NA
cdr3_nt: TGCGCCAGCAGCCTGGGGCGGGACCCCCCCGGGGAGCTGTTTTTT
cdr3_aa: CASSLGRDPPGELFF

j_call: TRBJ1-4
d_call: NA
v_call: TRBV4-1
clone_size: once
cdr3_nt: TGCGCCAGCAGCTTACGAATACTGGGGGGGTCCCGGGAAAAACTGTTTTTT
cdr3_aa: CASSLRILGGSREKLFF

j_call: TRBJ1-1
d_call: TRBD1
v_call: TRBV15
clone_size: NA
cdr3_nt: TGTGCCACCAGCAGCAGGACAGGGGAATTCGCTGAAGCTTTCTTT
cdr3_aa: CATSSRTGEFAEAFF

j_call: TRBJ1-1
d_call: TRBD1
v_call: TRBV5-1
clone_size: NA
cdr3_nt: TGCGCCAGCAGCTTGATAAGGGGGCGAACTGAAGCTTTCTTT
cdr3_aa: CASSLIRGRTEAFF

j_call: TRBJ2-1
d_call: TRBD2
v_call: TRBV28
clone_size: few
cdr3_nt: TGTGCCAGCACCGGGACTAGCGGGAGGGCCTTGATACGGCAGTTCTTC
cdr3_aa: CASTGTSGRALIRQFF

j_call: TRBJ1-5
d_call: NA
v_call: TRBV28
clone_size: NA
cdr3_nt: TGTGCCAGCAGCCGGGAGGCCCCCAATCAGCCCCAGCATTTT
cdr3_aa: CASSREAPNQPQHF

j_call: TRBJ1-2
d_call: TRBD1
v_call: TRBV6-5
clone_size: NA
cdr3_nt: TGTGCCAGCAGTAGGGACAGAGTAGGCTACACCTTC
cdr3_aa: CASSRDRVGYTF

j_call: TRBJ1-2
d_call: TRBD1
v_call: TRBV25-1
clone_size: NA
cdr3_nt: TGTGCCAGCAGTCGGACAGGGCTAGGCTATGGCTACACCTTC
cdr3_aa: CASSRTGLGYGYTF

j_call: TRBJ1-1
d_call: TRBD1
v_call: TRBV5-1
clone_size: NA
cdr3_nt: TGCGCCAGCAGCTTGAGCCGGACAGGGAACACTGAAGCTTTCTTT
cdr3_aa: CASSLSRTGNTEAFF

j_call: TRBJ1-1
d_call: NA
v_call: TRBV7-2
clone_size: NA
cdr3_nt: TGTGCCAGCAGCCCACCCGGGACACCGAACACTGAAGCTTTCTTT
cdr3_aa: CASSPPGTPNTEAFF

j_call: TRBJ1-1
d_call: TRBD1
v_call: TRBV30
clone_size: NA
cdr3_nt: TGTGCCTGGAGTGCCTGGGGGACAGGGACGTACACTGAAGCTTTCTTT
cdr3_aa: CAWSAWGTGTYTEAFF

j_call: TRBJ2-5
d_call: NA
v_call: TRBV7-2
clone_size: NA
cdr3_nt: TGTGCCAGCAGCACACTAGAGGAAGAGACCCAGTACTTC
cdr3_aa: CASSTLEEETQYF

j_call: TRBJ1-1
d_call: NA
v_call: TRBV2
clone_size: few
cdr3_nt: TGTGCCAGCAGTGCTTATGGCAGGGACACTGAAGCTTTCTTT
cdr3_aa: CASSAYGRDTEAFF

j_call: TRBJ2-1
d_call: TRBD2
v_call: TRBV10-2
clone_size: NA
cdr3_nt: TGCGCCAGCAGCGAGTTAGCGGGAGTGGGTGAGCAGTTCTTC
cdr3_aa: CASSELAGVGEQFF

j_call: TRBJ2-7
d_call: TRBD1
v_call: TRBV19
clone_size: NA
cdr3_nt: TGTGCCAGTAGTGGACCGACAGGGGGTACCTACGAGCAGTACTTC
cdr3_aa: CASSGPTGGTYEQYF

j_call: TRBJ2-7
d_call: NA
v_call: TRBV7-9
clone_size: NA
cdr3_nt: TGTGCCAGCAGCCGGACGGGACTGCACTCCTACGAGCAGTACTTC
cdr3_aa: CASSRTGLHSYEQYF

j_call: TRBJ2-6
d_call: NA
v_call: TRBV16
clone_size: once
cdr3_nt: TGTGCCAGCAGCCAATTCCACATCCTCTCTGGGGCCAACGTCCTGACTTTC
cdr3_aa: CASSQFHILSGANVLTF

j_call: TRBJ2-5
d_call: TRBD2
v_call: TRBV6-5
clone_size: few
cdr3_nt: TGTGCCAGCACTAAACTAGCGGGAGAAGCGACCCAGTACTTC
cdr3_aa: CASTKLAGEATQYF

j_call: TRBJ2-1
d_call: NA
v_call: TRBV28
clone_size: NA
cdr3_nt: TGTGCCAGCTCCGGATGGAGCTCCTACAATGAGCAGTTCTTC
cdr3_aa: CASSGWSSYNEQFF

j_call: TRBJ2-1
d_call: TRBD2
v_call: TRBV5-4
clone_size: NA
cdr3_nt: TGTGCCAGCCGACTAGCGGGAAGTTCGCGGGAGCAGTTCTTC
cdr3_aa: CASRLAGSSREQFF

j_call: TRBJ2-5
d_call: NA
v_call: TRBV9
clone_size: NA
cdr3_nt: TGTGCCAGCAGCGGGCTAGTCCCACTGGAGACCCAGTACTTC
cdr3_aa: CASSGLVPLETQYF

j_call: TRBJ1-1
d_call: NA
v_call: TRBV5-5
clone_size: NA
cdr3_nt: TGTGCCAGCAAGGGTGGGGGGGTGAACACTGAAGCTTTCTTT
cdr3_aa: CASKGGGVNTEAFF

j_call: TRBJ2-5
d_call: TRBD1
v_call: TRBV30
clone_size: NA
cdr3_nt: TGTGCCTGGAGAGCGGGACAGGGGAAGGAGACCCAGTACTTC
cdr3_aa: CAWRAGQGKETQYF

j_call: TRBJ2-7
d_call: NA
v_call: TRBV30
clone_size: NA
cdr3_nt: TGTGCCTGGAGTGTACAACCGCAAGGGAGGGAGCAGTACTTC
cdr3_aa: CAWSVQPQGREQYF

j_call: TRBJ2-7
d_call: NA
v_call: TRBV28
clone_size: NA
cdr3_nt: TGTGCCAGTAGTTCGGACACGCTGACCTACGAGCAGTACTTC
cdr3_aa: CASSSDTLTYEQYF

j_call: TRBJ2-1
d_call: TRBD1
v_call: TRBV6-5
clone_size: NA
cdr3_nt: TGTGCCAGCAGTTACCCAGACAGGGTTTATGAGCAGTTCTTC
cdr3_aa: CASSYPDRVYEQFF

j_call: TRBJ2-1
d_call: TRBD2
v_call: TRBV2
clone_size: NA
cdr3_nt: TGTGCCAGCAGGGCTCGGACTAGCGGGGGGGGCAATGAGCAGTTCTTC
cdr3_aa: CASRARTSGGGNEQFF

j_call: TRBJ2-2
d_call: NA
v_call: TRBV29-1
clone_size: NA
cdr3_nt: TGCAGCGTTGTCTTTAACACCGGGGAGCTGTTTTTT
cdr3_aa: CSVVFNTGELFF

j_call: TRBJ1-2
d_call: TRBD1
v_call: TRBV2
clone_size: NA
cdr3_nt: TGTGCCAGCAGTGGGACAGGGGCGTCCGGCTACACCTTC
cdr3_aa: CASSGTGASGYTF

j_call: TRBJ2-7
d_call: NA
v_call: TRBV28
clone_size: NA
cdr3_nt: TGTGCCAGCAGATTGCCACTCCTAAGCTCCTACGAGCAGTACTTC
cdr3_aa: CASRLPLLSSYEQYF

j_call: TRBJ2-2
d_call: NA
v_call: TRBV10-1
clone_size: NA
cdr3_nt: TGCGCCAGCAGTGAGCAGGGCGGATGGGCCGGGGAGCTGTTTTTT
cdr3_aa: CASSEQGGWAGELFF

j_call: TRBJ1-4
d_call: TRBD1
v_call: TRBV18
clone_size: NA
cdr3_nt: TGTGCCAGCTCATCAAGACAGGGCTATAGTGAAAAACTGTTTTTT
cdr3_aa: CASSSRQGYSEKLFF

j_call: TRBJ2-5
d_call: NA
v_call: TRBV2
clone_size: NA
cdr3_nt: TGTGCCAGCAGTGTACTAGTAACAGAGACCCAGTACTTC
cdr3_aa: CASSVLVTETQYF

j_call: TRBJ1-4
d_call: NA
v_call: TRBV2
clone_size: NA
cdr3_nt: TGTGCCAGCAAGGGGAACCCGGGGGACCTGTTTTTT
cdr3_aa: CASKGNPGDLFF